These 9 T cell receptor beta chains originate from one sample sequenced in a study of blood T cell repertoires in COVID-19. Repertoires were generated with immunoSEQ multiplex PCR, while TCRdb's copy carries only in-frame clones and drops some. The sample shows roughly 330,000 clones, 86% of them seen only once. Material for sequencing was peripheral blood. The receptors come from a woman aged 45-60 years with acute or convalescent COVID-19.

The rearrangement joins TRBV28 to TRBJ2-2; no firm D call. Germline-derived CDR1 and CDR2 are MDHEN and SYDVKM. This CDR3 spans 14 amino acids. Trimming pared 2 bases from V and 6 bases from J, leaving 10 bases between. CDR3 DNA: TGTGCCAGCAGTTTAGTGTATGTCTCCGGGGAGCTGTTTTTT. It is translated as CASSLVYVSGELFF.

This clone has only one observation. The rearrangement uses TRBV19 and TRBJ2-7, with a weak D call TRBD1 (6 bases). Germline assignment: CDR1 LNHDA and CDR2 SQIVND (reference sequence). There are 14 residues in the CDR3. Trimming left V 5 bases short and J 0 bases short, with 11 bases between. CDR3 DNA sequence: TGTGCCAGTAGTGACCGGGACACCTCCTACGAGCAGTACTTC. Its translation: CASSDRDTSYEQYF.

V gene TRBV5-1 combines with J gene TRBJ1-2, with TRBD1 matching 7 bases. The trim removed 3 bases at V and 4 bases at J, leaving 3 bases unmatched. Per germline, CDR1 SGHRS and CDR2 YFSETQ. The CDR3 has 13 amino acids. The CDR3 DNA reads TGCGCCAGCAGCTCGGGACAGACCTATGGCTACACCTTC. Translating it yields CASSSGQTYGYTF.

This chain uses TRBV5-1 with TRBJ1-4; possible D gene TRBD1, 6 bases. V was trimmed by 4 bases and J by 8 bases, leaving 12 bases between them. This CDR3 has 13 amino acids. CDR1 and CDR2 from the germline V gene are SGHRS and YFSETQ. CDR3 sequence: CASSQGTGEKLFF. As DNA, the CDR3 is TGCGCCAGCAGCCAGGGGACCGGCGAAAAACTGTTTTTT.

The sample holds one count of this clone. This chain joins TRBV5-1 and TRBJ2-5, with D possibly being TRBD2 (6 bases). This CDR3 contains 15 residues. Germline CDR1 and CDR2: SGHRS and YFSETQ. The V end lost 2 bases, the J end lost 1 base, and 12 bases lay between the germline ends. The CDR3 DNA reads as TGCGCCAGCAGCTTTCTTGGGACTCTCCAAGAGACCCAGTACTTC. It encodes CASSFLGTLQETQYF.

The V gene is TRBV11-2, the J gene TRBJ2-3; no clear D. The CDR3 has 14 residues. CDR1 SGHAT and CDR2 FQNNGV come from the germline V gene. Trimming removed 5 bases from V and 1 base from J, with 10 bases in between. The chain's CDR3 is CASSPPEGTDTQYF. The CDR3 nucleotides read TGTGCCAGCAGCCCCCCTGAGGGCACAGATACGCAGTATTTT.

The chain recombines TRBV30 with TRBJ1-3; D uncertain. V was shortened by 4 bases and J by 8 bases, with 9 bases between the two germline ends. Per the germline V gene, CDR1 is GTSNPN and CDR2 is SVGIG (reference sequence). The CDR3 covers 11 residues. CDR3 in amino acids: CAWTPRDTIYF. The DNA of the CDR3 is TGTGCCTGGACCCCGCGGGACACCATATATTTT.

This chain uses TRBV5-1 with TRBJ2-7; D unresolved. This CDR3 region has 15 residues. Germline V gene data show CDR1 as SGHRS and CDR2 as YFSETQ. The V end lost 4 bases, the J end lost 0 bases, and 14 bases lay between the germline ends. CDR3 protein: CASSRVTGGSYEQYF. For the CDR3, the DNA is TGCGCCAGCAGCCGTGTAACCGGTGGCTCCTACGAGCAGTACTTC.

CDR3 residues: CASSLAGGDSPLHF. The DNA for the CDR3 is TGTGCCAGTAGTCTCGCAGGGGGCGATTCACCCCTCCACTTT. The chain joins TRBV19 to TRBJ1-6; 8 bases fit TRBD1. V lost 5 bases to trimming and J lost 8 bases; unmatched junction nucleotides: 5. Germline V CDR1 and CDR2: LNHDA, SQIVND (reference sequence). The CDR3 loop spans 14 amino acids.